These T cell receptor beta chains were read from a single sample in a study of OX40 agonist ivuxolimab in advanced cancers. Only in-frame clones appear in the TCRdb table, and some are missing; sequencing was by immunoSEQ multiplex PCR. The sample records 2,000 to 2,500 clones, roughly 80% being singletons. This specimen was CD4+ or CD8+ T cells sorted from blood, taken in a trial of the OX40 agonist ivuxolimab. The receptors stem from an adult with an advanced solid tumor such as melanoma, head and neck, liver or kidney cancer. Both conserved end residues are part of each CDR3. A D gene is named only where the DNA matches it firmly. Expanded clones are given a class, and other clones once, few, many or no size at all.

D gene	V gene	J gene	clone size	CDR3 protein	CDR3 DNA
-	TRBV6-6	TRBJ2-1	-	CASSYERDNEQFF	TGTGCCAGCAGTTACGAAAGAGACAATGAGCAGTTCTTC
-	TRBV4-1	TRBJ2-7	-	CASSQLDGAYEQYF	TGCGCCAGCAGCCAGCTGGACGGTGCCTACGAGCAGTACTTC
-	TRBV27	TRBJ2-1	-	CASRGWEYNEQFF	TGTGCCAGCAGGGGCTGGGAGTACAATGAGCAGTTCTTC
TRBD1	TRBV11-2	TRBJ1-1	-	CASSPRGGQRLGSPEAFF	TGTGCCAGCAGCCCCCGGGGGGGACAGAGACTCGGTTCCCCTGAAGCTTTCTTT
-	TRBV27	TRBJ2-1	-	CASNRVGGEQFF	TGTGCCAGCAATCGAGTTGGGGGTGAGCAGTTCTTC
TRBD2	TRBV6-5	TRBJ2-7	-	CASSYGLAGNYEQYF	TGTGCCAGCAGTTACGGTCTAGCGGGCAACTACGAGCAGTACTTC
-	TRBV30	TRBJ1-1	-	CAWRQGLTEAFF	TGTGCCTGGAGACAGGGTCTGACTGAAGCTTTCTTT
TRBD1	TRBV2	TRBJ2-5	-	CASSLIGTGVGETQYF	TGTGCCAGCAGCCTTATCGGGACAGGGGTTGGTGAGACCCAGTACTTC
TRBD1	TRBV29-1	TRBJ1-4	once	CSVETGEEKLFF	TGCAGCGTTGAAACAGGGGAAGAAAAACTGTTTTTT
TRBD1	TRBV7-7	TRBJ2-1	-	CASSRLGQATDEQFF	TGTGCCAGCAGCCGACTGGGACAGGCAACCGATGAGCAGTTCTTC
-	TRBV6-6	TRBJ2-5	-	CASSYSRDMVGTQYF	TGTGCCAGCAGTTACTCCCGGGACATGGTCGGGACCCAGTACTTC
-	TRBV6-4	TRBJ2-1	few	CASSAGSYNEQFF	TGTGCCAGCAGTGCGGGCTCCTACAATGAGCAGTTCTTC
TRBD1	TRBV6-5	TRBJ2-5	once	CASGTALETQYF	TGTGCCAGCGGGACAGCCTTAGAGACCCAGTACTTC
-	TRBV2	TRBJ2-7	-	CASSVGGGLYEQYF	TGTGCCAGCAGTGTCGGAGGGGGTCTGTACGAGCAGTACTTC
-	TRBV6-5	TRBJ1-1	-	CASSYVGENTEAFF	TGTGCCAGCAGTTACGTGGGCGAGAACACTGAAGCTTTCTTT
TRBD2	TRBV19	TRBJ2-3	-	CASSAPGTSGGAVEDTQYF	TGTGCCAGTAGTGCGCCCGGGACTAGCGGGGGGGCCGTTGAAGATACGCAGTATTTT
-	TRBV27	TRBJ1-2	-	CASSADSGPSNYGYTF	TGTGCCAGCAGTGCAGACTCAGGGCCTTCTAACTATGGCTACACCTTC
TRBD1	TRBV10-1	TRBJ1-1	-	CASSKNRGKRNTEAFF	TGCGCCAGCTCTAAAAACAGGGGGAAAAGGAACACTGAAGCTTTCTTT
-	TRBV6-5	TRBJ1-1	-	CASSYLQGEGNTEAFF	TGTGCCAGCAGTTACCTCCAGGGCGAGGGGAACACTGAAGCTTTCTTT
-	TRBV7-9	TRBJ2-1	-	CASSPDSVNEQFF	TGTGCCAGCAGCCCCGACTCCGTCAATGAGCAGTTCTTC
-	TRBV11-3	TRBJ1-2	once	CASRGGRRVCYGYTF	TGTGCCAGCAGGGGGGGCAGGAGAGTTTGCTATGGCTACACCTTC
TRBD2	TRBV6-5	TRBJ2-7	-	CASSPTSYYEQYF	TGTGCCAGCAGTCCGACTAGCTATTACGAGCAGTACTTC
TRBD2	TRBV7-2	TRBJ2-3	-	CASSQTSGGPPPDTQYF	TGTGCCAGCAGCCAGACTAGCGGGGGGCCTCCCCCAGATACGCAGTATTTT
TRBD2	TRBV6-1	TRBJ2-3	-	CASSEGLAGSTDTQYF	TGTGCCAGCAGTGAAGGACTAGCGGGATCCACAGATACGCAGTATTTT
-	TRBV5-4	TRBJ2-2	-	CASRSYTGELFF	TGTGCCAGCAGATCTTACACCGGGGAGCTGTTTTTT
-	TRBV7-9	TRBJ2-2	few	CASSSPSRGALAGELFF	TGTGCCAGCAGCTCGCCCAGTAGGGGCGCTCTCGCCGGGGAGCTGTTTTTT
-	TRBV12-1	TRBJ1-1	-	CASSSPGQGPPLNTEAFF	TGTGCCAGCAGCTCACCGGGACAGGGCCCGCCATTGAACACTGAAGCTTTCTTT
-	TRBV7-9	TRBJ2-6	-	CASSLLDSGSSGANVLTF	TGTGCCAGCAGCTTACTGGACAGTGGTAGCTCTGGGGCCAACGTCCTGACTTTC
TRBD1	TRBV29-1	TRBJ1-2	-	CSVEDRELGGYTF	TGCAGCGTTGAGGACAGGGAGCTTGGCGGCTACACCTTC
-	TRBV6-5	TRBJ1-2	-	CASMSRQGYTF	TGTGCCAGCATGTCCCGGCAAGGCTACACCTTC
TRBD2	TRBV2	TRBJ2-7	-	CASSTSGASYEQYF	TGTGCCAGCAGTACTAGCGGGGCATCCTACGAGCAGTACTTC
-	TRBV12-5	TRBJ2-7	-	CASGASYEQYF	TGTGCTAGTGGGGCCTCCTACGAGCAGTACTTC
-	TRBV7-7	TRBJ2-6	-	CASSVISPQSRANVLTF	TGTGCCAGCAGCGTGATATCGCCACAAAGTCGGGCCAACGTCCTGACTTTC
-	TRBV4-1	TRBJ1-2	-	CASSQGLSYGYTF	TGCGCCAGCAGCCAAGGCCTCTCCTATGGCTACACCTTC
TRBD1	TRBV11-2	TRBJ2-7	once	CASSLAPDRDHEQYF	TGTGCCAGCAGCTTAGCCCCAGACAGGGACCACGAGCAGTACTTC
-	TRBV11-2	TRBJ2-1	-	CASSLAATTYNEQFF	TGTGCCAGCAGCTTAGCGGCTACTACGTACAATGAGCAGTTCTTC
-	TRBV14	TRBJ1-1	-	CASSQVWTEAFF	TGTGCCAGCAGCCAGGTGTGGACTGAAGCTTTCTTT
-	TRBV4-1	TRBJ1-4	-	CASSLTPLEKLFF	TGCGCCAGCAGCCTCACCCCGCTCGAAAAACTGTTTTTT
-	TRBV10-3	TRBJ2-1	once	CAISESMAGQFNEQFF	TGTGCCATCAGTGAGTCGATGGCGGGGCAATTCAATGAGCAGTTCTTC
-	TRBV9	TRBJ1-2	-	CASSVGGLGYTF	TGTGCCAGCAGCGTAGGGGGATTGGGATACACCTTC
TRBD2	TRBV27	TRBJ2-7	-	CASSLSPRLAGGPSKLYEQYF	TGTGCCAGCAGTTTGTCCCCTCGACTAGCGGGAGGGCCCTCGAAACTGTACGAGCAGTACTTC
TRBD1	TRBV6-1	TRBJ1-5	-	CASRTGNQPQHF	TGTGCCAGCAGGACAGGGAATCAGCCCCAGCATTTT
-	TRBV5-1	TRBJ2-7	-	CASSLFRDAYEQYF	TGCGCCAGCAGCTTATTCCGGGACGCCTACGAGCAGTACTTC
-	TRBV11-2	TRBJ1-1	-	CASSERTDNTEAFF	TGTGCCAGCAGCGAACGGACAGATAACACTGAAGCTTTCTTT
TRBD2	TRBV27	TRBJ2-1	-	CASTPLAGSSYNEQFF	TGTGCCAGCACCCCCCTAGCGGGATCCTCCTACAATGAGCAGTTCTTC
-	TRBV7-2	TRBJ2-6	-	CASSLRGPSPGANVLTF	TGTGCCAGCAGCTTACGGGGACCGAGCCCTGGGGCCAACGTCCTGACTTTC
-	TRBV29-1	TRBJ2-4	few	CSVVGGRSAKQENIQYF	TGCAGCGTTGTAGGTGGTCGGTCAGCGAAACAGGAAAACATTCAGTACTTC
-	TRBV2	TRBJ2-7	-	CASSGEIKDEQYF	TGTGCCAGCAGTGGAGAGATAAAGGACGAGCAGTACTTC
-	TRBV7-9	TRBJ2-2	large	CASSSQGRYGGELFF	TGTGCCAGCAGCTCGCAGGGTAGATATGGCGGGGAGCTGTTTTTT
-	TRBV7-2	TRBJ2-7	-	CASSRTPFYEQYF	TGTGCCAGCAGCCGAACGCCGTTCTACGAGCAGTACTTC